The 5 T cell receptor beta chains reported below all come from one sample, sequenced in a study of shared clonotypes between healthy human individuals. Clones were sequenced by immunoSEQ multiplex PCR, and TCRdb holds only the in-frame ones, with some missing. The sample contains under 600,000 clones, around 78% of which appear only once. The sample taken for sequencing was PBMCs. The source is a woman in her 40s in good health. Some clones in this sample may be carry-over from other donors' samples.

V is TRBV5-8 and J is TRBJ1-2; perhaps TRBD1 as D (5 bases). V was trimmed by 3 bases and J by 5 bases, leaving 14 bases between them. Germline V gene lookup returns CDR1 SGHTS and CDR2 YDEGEE. This CDR3 spans 14 amino acids. The CDR3 reads CASSSRRDRYGYTF. The CDR3 DNA is TGTGCCAGCAGCTCCCGCAGGGATCGGTATGGCTACACCTTC.

This rearrangement joins TRBV9 to TRBJ1-5; perhaps TRBD1 as D (5 bases). This CDR3 has 15 residues. V dropped 4 bases and J dropped 0 bases, with 11 bases sitting between them. Germline V gene data show CDR1 as SGDLS and CDR2 as YYNGEE. The CDR3 coding sequence is TGTGCCAGCAGCCCTGGGGCCTATAGCAATCAGCCCCAGCATTTT. Encoded protein: CASSPGAYSNQPQHF.

This chain joins TRBV7-9 and TRBJ2-1, with 8 bases lining up with TRBD2. This CDR3 region has 15 residues. Germline trimming cut 6 bases from V and 7 bases from J; bases unmatched to any gene: 11. Germline V gives CDR1 SEHNR, CDR2 FQNEAQ (reference sequence). CDR3 coding DNA: TGTGCCAGCAGGGCGGCGGGAGGACGCGGGAATGAGCAGTTCTTC. The encoded protein is CASRAAGGRGNEQFF.

The CDR3 DNA is TGTGCCAGCAGTCTCCGTGGAGGTTCCACAGATACGCAGTATTTT. This translates into CASSLRGGSTDTQYF. This chain uses TRBV2 with TRBJ2-3; D possibly corresponds to TRBD2 (5 bases). Germline-derived CDR1 and CDR2 are SNHLY and FYNNEI. CDR3 length: 15 residues. Trimming removed 5 bases at V and 2 bases at J, with 14 bases between. The full variable domain, rest sourced from reference TRBV2 and TRBJ2-3, is EPEVTQTPSHQVTQMGQEVILRCVPISNHLYFYWYRQILGQKVEFLVSFYNNEISEKSEIFDDQFSVERPDGSNFTLKIRSTKLEDSAMYFCASSLRGGSTDTQYFGPGTRLTVL.

Note on this clone: Other DNA sequences in this specimen translate into the identical CDR3. Here the CDR3 DNA reads TGTGCCAGCAGCGTAGGGGGGTCCTACAATGAGCAGTTCTTC. This encodes CASSVGGSYNEQFF. The rearrangement joins TRBV9 to TRBJ2-1; either TRBD1 or TRBD2 may fit D (5 bases each). Germline CDR1 reads SGDLS; CDR2 reads YYNGEE. Between the trimmed V and J ends, which lost 0 bases and 1 base, there was a span of 5 bases. There are 14 residues in the CDR3. The complete variable domain, with remaining parts taken from reference TRBV9 and TRBJ2-1, reads DSGVTQTPKHLITATGQRVTLRCSPRSGDLSVYWYQQSLDQGLQFLIQYYNGEERAKGNILERFSAQQFPDLHSELNLSSLELGDSALYFCASSVGGSYNEQFFGPGTRLTVL.